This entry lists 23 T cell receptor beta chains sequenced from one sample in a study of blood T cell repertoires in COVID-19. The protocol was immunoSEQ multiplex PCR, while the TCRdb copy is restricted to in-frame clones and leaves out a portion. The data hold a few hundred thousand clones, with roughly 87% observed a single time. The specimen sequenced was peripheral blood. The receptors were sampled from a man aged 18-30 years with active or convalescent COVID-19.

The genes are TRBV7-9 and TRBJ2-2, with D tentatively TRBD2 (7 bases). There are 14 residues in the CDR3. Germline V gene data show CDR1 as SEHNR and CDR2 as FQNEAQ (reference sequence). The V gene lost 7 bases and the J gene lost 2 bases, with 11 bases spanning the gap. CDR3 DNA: TGTGCCAGCATTGCGGGGGCTAACACCGGGGAGCTGTTTTTT. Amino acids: CASIAGANTGELFF.

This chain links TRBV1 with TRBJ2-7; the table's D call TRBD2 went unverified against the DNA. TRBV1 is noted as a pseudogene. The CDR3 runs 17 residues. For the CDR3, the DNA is TGCACCAGCAGCCACTTCGAGGATCCTGACGGCTCCTACGAGCAGTACTTC. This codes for CTSSHFEDPDGSYEQYF.

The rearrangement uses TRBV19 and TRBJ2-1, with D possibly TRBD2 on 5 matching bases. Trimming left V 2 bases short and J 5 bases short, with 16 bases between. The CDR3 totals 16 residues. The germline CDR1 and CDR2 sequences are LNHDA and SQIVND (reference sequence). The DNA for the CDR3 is TGTGCCAGTAGTATATTAGCCCCCCGGAGGCACAATGAGCAGTTCTTC. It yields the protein CASSILAPRRHNEQFF.

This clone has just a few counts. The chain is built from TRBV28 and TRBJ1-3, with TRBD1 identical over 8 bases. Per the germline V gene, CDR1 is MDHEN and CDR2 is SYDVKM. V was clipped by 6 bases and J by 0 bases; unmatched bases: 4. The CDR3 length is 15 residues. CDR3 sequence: CASRPTGGSGNTIYF. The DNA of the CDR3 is TGTGCCAGCAGACCTACAGGGGGCTCTGGAAACACCATATATTTT. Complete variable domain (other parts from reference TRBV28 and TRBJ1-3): DVKVTQSSRYLVKRTGEKVFLECVQDMDHENMFWYRQDPGLGLRLIYFSYDVKMKEKGDIPEGYSVSREKKERFSLILESASTNQTSMYLCASRPTGGSGNTIYFGEGSWLTVV.

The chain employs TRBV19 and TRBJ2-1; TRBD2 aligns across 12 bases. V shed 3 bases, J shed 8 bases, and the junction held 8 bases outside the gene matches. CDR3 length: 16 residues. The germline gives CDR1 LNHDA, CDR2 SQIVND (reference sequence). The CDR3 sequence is CASSMTSGSLGDEQFF. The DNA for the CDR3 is TGTGCCAGTAGTATGACTAGCGGGAGTCTTGGCGATGAGCAGTTCTTC.

The CDR3 is CASSPGLADSTDTQYF. The CDR3 nucleotides are TGTGCCAGTAGCCCGGGACTAGCGGATAGCACAGATACGCAGTATTTT. The V call is TRBV19, the J call TRBJ2-3; 11 bases fit TRBD2. The trim removed 6 bases at V and 0 bases at J, leaving 5 bases unmatched. Germline V lookup: CDR1 LNHDA, CDR2 SQIVND (reference sequence). The CDR3 is 16 amino acids.

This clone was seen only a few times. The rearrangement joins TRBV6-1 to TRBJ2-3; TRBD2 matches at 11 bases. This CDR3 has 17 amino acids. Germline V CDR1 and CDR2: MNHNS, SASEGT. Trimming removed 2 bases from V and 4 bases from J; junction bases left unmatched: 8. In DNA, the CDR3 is TGTGCCAGCAGTGAATTCATAGCGGGAGGGAGCCCAGATACGCAGTATTTT. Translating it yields CASSEFIAGGSPDTQYF.

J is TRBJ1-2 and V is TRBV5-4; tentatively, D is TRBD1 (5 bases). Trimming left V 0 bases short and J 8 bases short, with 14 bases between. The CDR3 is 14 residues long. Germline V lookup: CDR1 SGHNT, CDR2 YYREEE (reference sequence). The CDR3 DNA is TGTGCCAGCAGCTTGGGACTCCTAAGGGGCGGCTACACCTTC. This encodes CASSLGLLRGGYTF.

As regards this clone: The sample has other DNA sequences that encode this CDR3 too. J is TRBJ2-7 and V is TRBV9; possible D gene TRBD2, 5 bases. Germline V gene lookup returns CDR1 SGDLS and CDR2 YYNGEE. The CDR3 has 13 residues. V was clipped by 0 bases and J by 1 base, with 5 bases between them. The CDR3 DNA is TGTGCCAGCAGCGTAGGGACTTCCTACGAGCAGTACTTC. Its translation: CASSVGTSYEQYF.

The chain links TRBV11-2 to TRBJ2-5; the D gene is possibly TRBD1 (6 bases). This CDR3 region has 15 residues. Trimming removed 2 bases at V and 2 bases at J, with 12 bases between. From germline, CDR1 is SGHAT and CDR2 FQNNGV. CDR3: CASSLWDNFQETQYF. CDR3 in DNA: TGTGCCAGCAGCTTATGGGACAACTTTCAAGAGACCCAGTACTTC.

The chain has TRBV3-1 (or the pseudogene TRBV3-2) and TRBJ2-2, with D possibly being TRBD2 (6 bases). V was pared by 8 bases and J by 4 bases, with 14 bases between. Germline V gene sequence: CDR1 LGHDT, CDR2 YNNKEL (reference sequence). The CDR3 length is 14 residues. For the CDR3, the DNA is TGTGCCAGCCTCAGAGGAGGGGCCACCGGGGAGCTGTTTTTT. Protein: CASLRGGATGELFF.

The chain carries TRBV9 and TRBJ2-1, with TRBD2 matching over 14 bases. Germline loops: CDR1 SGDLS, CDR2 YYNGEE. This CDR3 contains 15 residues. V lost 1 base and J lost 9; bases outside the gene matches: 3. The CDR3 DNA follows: TGTGCCAGCAGCGTATCGGGACTAGCGGGAGTTGAGCAGTTCTTC. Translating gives CASSVSGLAGVEQFF.

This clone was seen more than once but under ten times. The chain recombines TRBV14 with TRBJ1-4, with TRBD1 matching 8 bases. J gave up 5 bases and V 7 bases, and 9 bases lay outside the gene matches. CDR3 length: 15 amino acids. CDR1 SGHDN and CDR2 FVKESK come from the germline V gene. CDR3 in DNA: TGTGCCAGCATTTCTAAGGGACAGGTAAATGAAAAACTGTTTTTT. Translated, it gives CASISKGQVNEKLFF.

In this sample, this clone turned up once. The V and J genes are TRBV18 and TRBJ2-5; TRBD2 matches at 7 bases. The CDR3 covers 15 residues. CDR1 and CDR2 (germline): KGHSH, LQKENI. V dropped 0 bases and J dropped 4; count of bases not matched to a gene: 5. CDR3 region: CASSPPGRAGETQYF. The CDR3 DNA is TGTGCCAGCTCACCACCGGGGAGGGCGGGAGAGACCCAGTACTTC. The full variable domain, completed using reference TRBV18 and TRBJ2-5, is NAGVMQNPRHLVRRRGQEARLRCSPMKGHSHVYWYRQLPEEGLKFMVYLQKENIIDESGMPKERFSAEFPKEGPSILRIQQVVRGDSAAYFCASSPPGRAGETQYFGPGTRLLVL.

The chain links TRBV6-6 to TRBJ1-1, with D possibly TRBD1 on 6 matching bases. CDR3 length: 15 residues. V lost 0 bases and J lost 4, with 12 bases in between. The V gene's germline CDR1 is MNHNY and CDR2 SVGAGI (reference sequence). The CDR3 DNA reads TGTGCCAGCAGTTACTCCAGGGGTGAGGGCACTGAAGCTTTCTTT. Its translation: CASSYSRGEGTEAFF.

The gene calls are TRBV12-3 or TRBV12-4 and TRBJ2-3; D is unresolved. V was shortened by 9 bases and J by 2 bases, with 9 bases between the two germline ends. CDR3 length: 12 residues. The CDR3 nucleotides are TGTGCCAGTTCTACGAACACAGATACGCAGTATTTT. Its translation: CASSTNTDTQYF.

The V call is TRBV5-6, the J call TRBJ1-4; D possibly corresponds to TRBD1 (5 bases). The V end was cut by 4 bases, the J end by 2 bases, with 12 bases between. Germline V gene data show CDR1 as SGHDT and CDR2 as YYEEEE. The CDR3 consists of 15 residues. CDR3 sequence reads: CASSGPGRTNEKLFF. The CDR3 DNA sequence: TGTGCCAGCAGCGGTCCAGGGCGGACTAATGAAAAACTGTTTTTT.

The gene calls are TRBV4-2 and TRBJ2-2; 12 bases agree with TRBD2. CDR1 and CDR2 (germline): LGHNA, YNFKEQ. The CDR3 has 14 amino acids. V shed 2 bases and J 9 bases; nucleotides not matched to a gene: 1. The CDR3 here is CASSQRTSGRELFF. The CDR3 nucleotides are TGTGCCAGCAGCCAAAGGACTAGCGGGAGGGAGCTGTTTTTT.

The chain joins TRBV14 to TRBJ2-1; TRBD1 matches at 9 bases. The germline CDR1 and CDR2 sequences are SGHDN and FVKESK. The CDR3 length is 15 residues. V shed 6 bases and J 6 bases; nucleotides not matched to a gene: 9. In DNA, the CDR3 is TGTGCCAGCAGTCTGACAGGGGGTGTCTTCAATGAGCAGTTCTTC. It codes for CASSLTGGVFNEQFF.

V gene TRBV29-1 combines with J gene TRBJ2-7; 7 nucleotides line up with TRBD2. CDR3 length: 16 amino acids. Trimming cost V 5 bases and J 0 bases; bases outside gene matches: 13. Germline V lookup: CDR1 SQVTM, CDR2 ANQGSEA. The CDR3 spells CSVRPARRTSSYEQYF. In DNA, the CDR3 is TGCAGCGTTAGACCAGCCCGCAGGACTAGCTCCTACGAGCAGTACTTC.

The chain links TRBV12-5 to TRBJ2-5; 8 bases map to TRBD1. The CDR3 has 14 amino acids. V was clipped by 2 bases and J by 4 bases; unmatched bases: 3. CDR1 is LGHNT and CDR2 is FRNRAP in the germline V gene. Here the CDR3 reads CASGLTGGGETQYF. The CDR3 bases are TGTGCTAGTGGTTTGACAGGGGGAGGAGAGACCCAGTACTTC.

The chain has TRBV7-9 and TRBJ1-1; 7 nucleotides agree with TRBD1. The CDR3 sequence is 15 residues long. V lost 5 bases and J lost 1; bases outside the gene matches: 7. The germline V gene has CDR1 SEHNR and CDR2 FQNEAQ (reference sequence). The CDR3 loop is CASSPSGQKNTEAFF. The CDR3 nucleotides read TGTGCCAGCAGCCCCTCGGGACAGAAGAACACTGAAGCTTTCTTT.

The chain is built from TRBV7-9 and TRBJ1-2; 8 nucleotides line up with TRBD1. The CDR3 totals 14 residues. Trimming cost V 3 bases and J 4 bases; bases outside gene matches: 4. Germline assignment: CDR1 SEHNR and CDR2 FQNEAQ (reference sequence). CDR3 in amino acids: CASSLTGVSYGYTF. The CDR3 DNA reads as TGTGCCAGCAGCTTGACAGGGGTTTCCTATGGCTACACCTTC.